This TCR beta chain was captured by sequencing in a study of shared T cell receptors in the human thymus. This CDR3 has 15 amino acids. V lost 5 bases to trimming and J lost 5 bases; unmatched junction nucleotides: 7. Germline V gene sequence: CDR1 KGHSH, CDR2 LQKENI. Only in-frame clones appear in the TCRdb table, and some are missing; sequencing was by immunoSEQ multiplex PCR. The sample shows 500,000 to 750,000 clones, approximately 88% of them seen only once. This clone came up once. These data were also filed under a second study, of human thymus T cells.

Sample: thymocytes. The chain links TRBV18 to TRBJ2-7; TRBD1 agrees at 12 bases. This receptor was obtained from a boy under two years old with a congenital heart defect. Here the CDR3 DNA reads TGTGCCAGCTCAGGCACCGGGACAGGGGGCAACGAGCAGTACTTC. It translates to CASSGTGTGGNEQYF.